The table lists the clone carrying this TCR beta chain with a count of one. TCRdb's table, derived via immunoSEQ multiplex PCR, lists solely in-frame clones and lacks some. The sample carries approximately 99,000 clones, 90% recorded once. Germline V gene data show CDR1 as SGHTA and CDR2 as FQGNSA. CDR3 length: 15 residues. V lost 5 bases and J lost 5; bases outside the gene matches: 7. This sample stems from a study of T cell changes during pregnancy in multiple sclerosis. This receptor was obtained from a female donor in good health, enrolled as a control in a pregnancy study. Here the sequenced sample was peripheral blood, taken in the second trimester of pregnancy. V and J are TRBV7-2 and TRBJ2-5; 11 positions match TRBD2. CDR3 protein: CASSVLAGVGETQYF. The CDR3 nucleotides read TGTGCCAGCAGCGTACTAGCGGGGGTTGGCGAGACCCAGTACTTC.